This TCR beta chain was observed in a study of cytomegalovirus exposure and HLA in healthy donors. Study-wide background: Tens of millions of unique TCRs, all from HLA-typed donors, were included in an early release of the data.

In the PCR, 60 Vbeta and 13 Jbeta primers were used. The table came from immunoSEQ multiplex PCR; TCRdb's copy has only in-frame clones and leaves some out. The sample shows approximately 130,000 clones, around four fifths of them seen only once. Points from the study as a whole: Reportedly, cytomegalovirus status was diagnosed with high sensitivity and specificity. A later analysis appeared to link common viral pathogens to several of the most significant clusters. HLA allele associations emerged for around 15,000 TCR beta sequences in a later analysis, at 0.05 false discovery rate.

Germline loops: CDR1 LNHDA, CDR2 SQIVND (reference sequence). This CDR3 comprises 14 residues. Trimming removed 9 bases at V and 2 bases at J, with 16 bases between. With respect to this clone: Its antigen is unidentified.

This clonotype was sampled from a man in his forties in good health and CMV-seronegative. The genes are TRBV19 and TRBJ1-1; possible D gene TRBD1, 6 bases. The material sequenced was PBMCs. The CDR3 nucleotides are TGTGCCAGCTGGAGTATAGGGGGTAACACTGAAGCTTTCTTT. Protein product: CASWSIGGNTEAFF.